The T cell receptor (beta chain) described here comes from a study of cytomegalovirus exposure and HLA in healthy donors. With 60 Vbeta and 13 Jbeta primers, the PCR was carried out. The repertoire was sequenced with immunoSEQ multiplex PCR; TCRdb's copy has only in-frame clones and lacks some. The repertoire has some 150,000 clones, approximately 77% of them found once; the top ten carry around 1.5%. All the people who gave samples were healthy bone marrow donors. The TCR originated in a male donor in good health and CMV-seronegative. The specimen was PBMCs.

CDR3 sequence reads: CASSSRGSGSYEQYF. CDR3 coding DNA: TGTGCCAGCAGCAGCAGGGGGAGTGGCTCCTACGAGCAGTACTTC. The chain combines TRBV7-3 with TRBJ2-7; 7 positions match TRBD1. J gave up 0 bases and V 5 bases, and 7 bases lay outside the gene matches. The CDR3 spans 15 residues. Germline V gene data show CDR1 as SGHTA and CDR2 as FQGTGA.